These T cell receptor beta chains were read from a single sample in a study of T cell repertoires in cytomegalovirus infection. TCRdb analysed the reads with MiXCR anew, one entry per CDR3 protein. The sample yields roughly 80,000 distinct CDR3 sequences, approximately 24% seen once. No antigen is known for these receptors. The source was CD8+ T cells from cultured PBMCs, collected from culture after CMV antigen stimulation. These receptors were obtained from a human donor in good health (CMV status not recorded). Some clones in this sample may be carry-over from other donors' samples. Each CDR3 is given with its conserved first and last residue. The order of the fields is D gene, clone size, J gene, V gene, CDR3 protein, CDR3 DNA. A D gene is named only where the DNA matches it firmly. Expanded clones get a size class; other rows say once, few or many, or leave the size out.

>TRBD2|few|TRBJ2-2|TRBV27
CASSLSGGFLGGPNTGELFF
TGTGCCAGCAGTTTATCGGGGGGGTTTTTGGGCGGGCCGAACACCGGGGAGCTGTTTTTT
>NA|few|TRBJ2-5|TRBV19
CASSMGGGLQETQYF
TGTGCCAGTAGTATGGGTGGGGGGCTTCAAGAGACCCAGTACTTC
>NA|NA|TRBJ1-1|TRBV12-3/TRBV12-4
CASTDSRGNTEAFF
TGTGCCAGCACCGACTCGCGGGGGAACACTGAAGCTTTCTTT
>TRBD1|many|TRBJ2-7|TRBV11-2
CASSLGQGTYEQYF
TGTGCCAGCAGCTTAGGACAGGGTACCTACGAGCAGTACTTC
>NA|few|TRBJ1-1|TRBV7-9
CASSLRGVDTEAFF
TGTGCCAGCAGCTTACGGGGGGTAGACACTGAAGCTTTCTTT
>TRBD1|few|TRBJ1-1|TRBV20-1
CSASKGQGITEAFF
TGCAGTGCTAGTAAGGGACAGGGGATCACTGAAGCTTTCTTT
>TRBD2|NA|TRBJ2-3|TRBV4-2
CASSQLAGGRSQDTQYF
TGTGCCAGCAGCCAATTAGCGGGGGGGCGTTCACAAGATACGCAGTATTTT
>NA|many|TRBJ2-2|TRBV7-2
CASSPGGGATGELFF
TGTGCCAGCAGCCCTGGGGGGGGGGCTACCGGGGAGCTGTTTTTT
>NA|few|TRBJ2-3|TRBV19
CASSPSYSEPLRSDTQYF
TGTGCCAGTAGTCCCTCGTACTCCGAACCCCTCCGTTCAGATACGCAGTATTTT
>NA|NA|TRBJ1-5|TRBV12-3/TRBV12-4
CASSVTGGRNQPQHF
TGTGCCAGCAGTGTCACCGGGGGTCGGAATCAGCCCCAGCATTTT
>TRBD2|many|TRBJ2-7|TRBV7-2
CASSLTSGDTYEQYF
TGTGCCAGCAGCTTGACTAGCGGGGATACCTACGAGCAGTACTTC
>NA|many|TRBJ1-5|TRBV7-2
CASSLRGANQPQHF
TGTGCCAGCAGCTTAAGGGGGGCCAATCAGCCCCAGCATTTT
>TRBD1|NA|TRBJ2-7|TRBV19
CASSSRQGAAYEQYF
TGTGCCAGTAGTAGCCGACAGGGGGCAGCGTACGAGCAGTACTTC
>NA|NA|TRBJ2-3|TRBV28
CASSTSDTQYF
TGTGCCAGCAGCACCTCAGATACGCAGTATTTT
>NA|few|TRBJ2-7|TRBV6-5
CASSYSPQGGYEQYF
TGTGCCAGCAGTTACTCCCCCCAGGGGGGATACGAGCAGTACTTC
>TRBD1|NA|TRBJ2-7|TRBV5-1
CASSERQGNYEQYF
TGCGCCAGCAGCGAACGACAGGGGAACTACGAGCAGTACTTC
>TRBD2|few|TRBJ2-5|TRBV27
CASRVWASGGAGTQYF
TGTGCCAGCAGAGTTTGGGCTAGCGGGGGGGCGGGGACCCAGTACTTC
>TRBD2|many|TRBJ2-1|TRBV7-9
CASSSPSGALNNEQFF
TGTGCCAGCAGCTCCCCGAGCGGGGCGCTCAACAATGAGCAGTTCTTC
>NA|many|TRBJ2-7|TRBV4-1
CASSQDQGYEQYF
TGCGCCAGCAGCCAAGATCAGGGCTACGAGCAGTACTTC
>TRBD1|many|TRBJ2-7|TRBV7-6
CASSLALQGAGEQYF
TGTGCCAGCAGCTTAGCGCTACAGGGGGCGGGGGAGCAGTACTTC
>TRBD1|few|TRBJ1-3|TRBV6-8
CASTGGYGNTIYF
TGTGCCAGCACAGGGGGCTACGGAAACACCATATATTTT
>NA|NA|TRBJ1-4|TRBV4-3
CASSQVVANEKLFF
TGCGCCAGCAGCCAAGTCGTGGCTAATGAAAAACTGTTTTTT
>NA|NA|TRBJ1-6|TRBV27
CASGGGLGNSPLHF
TGTGCCAGCGGCGGGGGGTTGGGAAATTCACCCCTCCACTTT
>TRBD1|NA|TRBJ1-6|TRBV11-2
CASSLAGQGSSYNSPLHF
TGTGCCAGCAGCTTAGCTGGACAGGGGAGCTCCTATAATTCACCCCTCCACTTT
>NA|many|TRBJ1-2|TRBV7-2
CASSLASTVYDGYTF
TGTGCCAGCAGCTTAGCGTCAACCGTATACGATGGCTACACCTTC
>NA|once|TRBJ2-5|TRBV9
CASSTTRGTQYF
TGTGCCAGCAGCACGACTAGAGGGACCCAGTACTTC
>NA|few|TRBJ2-1|TRBV2
CASSEGGRNEQFF
TGTGCCAGCAGTGAAGGGGGCCGCAATGAGCAGTTCTTC
>NA|NA|TRBJ2-1|TRBV9
CASSVGTSNEQFF
TGTGCCAGCAGCGTAGGGACATCCAATGAGCAGTTCTTC
>TRBD2|NA|TRBJ2-2|TRBV6-6
CASSYSAGGSGELFF
TGTGCCAGCAGTTACTCGGCGGGGGGCTCCGGGGAGCTGTTTTTT
>NA|NA|TRBJ2-7|TRBV19
CASSPIGAYEQYF
TGTGCCAGTAGTCCGATAGGGGCCTACGAGCAGTACTTC
>TRBD1|few|TRBJ2-5|TRBV5-6
CASSLGPTRDREETQYF
TGTGCCAGCAGCTTGGGGCCGACCCGGGACAGGGAAGAGACCCAGTACTTC
>NA|NA|TRBJ2-1|TRBV29-1
CSVGLAMAPEQFF
TGCAGCGTTGGGTTGGCCATGGCTCCTGAGCAGTTCTTC
>NA|NA|TRBJ2-1|TRBV4-3
CASSQGVAESSYNEQFF
TGCGCCAGCAGCCAAGGAGTGGCGGAAAGCTCCTACAATGAGCAGTTCTTC
>TRBD2|NA|TRBJ2-1|TRBV20-1
CSASAQGSISGTSGSEWEQFF
TGCAGTGCTAGTGCCCAGGGGTCGATCTCCGGGACTAGCGGGTCTGAATGGGAGCAGTTCTTC
>TRBD2|NA|TRBJ2-1|TRBV6-6
CASQTEPGLAGVHSYNEQFF
TGTGCCAGCCAGACCGAGCCGGGACTAGCGGGAGTTCACTCCTACAATGAGCAGTTCTTC
>NA|many|TRBJ1-2|TRBV6-1
CASVGASYGYTF
TGTGCCAGCGTGGGCGCCTCATATGGCTACACCTTC
>NA|few|TRBJ2-3|TRBV27
CASSPSPGPSDSDTQYF
TGTGCCAGCAGCCCTTCCCCGGGACCCTCTGATTCAGATACGCAGTATTTT
>TRBD2|NA|TRBJ2-7|TRBV27
CASSLSAGVRTYEQYF
TGTGCCAGCAGTTTATCGGCGGGGGTTCGCACCTACGAGCAGTACTTC
>NA|NA|TRBJ1-2|TRBV7-4
CVSSLGTILANYGYTF
TGTGTCAGCAGCTTAGGGACTATCTTGGCTAACTATGGCTACACCTTC
>NA|NA|TRBJ2-7|TRBV6-6
CASSPGAVGEQYF
TGTGCCAGCAGCCCCGGGGCCGTCGGCGAGCAGTACTTC
>NA|NA|TRBJ2-2|TRBV5-1
CASSLIIIGSDTGELFF
TGCGCCAGCAGCTTGATCATTATCGGGAGCGACACCGGGGAGCTGTTTTTT
>NA|few|TRBJ2-3|TRBV4-2
CASSQGRLADSHTQYF
TGTGCCAGCAGCCAAGGGCGATTGGCGGACTCCCATACGCAGTATTTT
>NA|few|TRBJ2-1|TRBV6-5
CASSWDHRDEQFF
TGTGCCAGCAGTTGGGACCATAGGGATGAGCAGTTCTTC
>NA|many|TRBJ2-1|TRBV6-2/TRBV6-3
CASSHGVGYNEQFF
TGTGCCAGCAGCCACGGGGTGGGATACAATGAGCAGTTCTTC
>NA|many|TRBJ1-2|TRBV20-1
CSAPNRELQPHPLYGYTF
TGCAGTGCTCCGAACAGGGAGCTCCAACCTCACCCCCTCTATGGCTACACCTTC